This T cell receptor beta chain was retrieved from a study of T cell responses to AZD1222 COVID-19 vaccine. The table came from immunoSEQ multiplex PCR; TCRdb's copy has only in-frame clones and leaves some out. The sample carries around 100,000 clones, about 80% recorded once. This CDR3 contains 15 residues. CDR1 is SSHAT and CDR2 is FNYEAQ in the germline V gene (reference sequence). The rearrangement joins TRBV7-7 to TRBJ2-2; 8 positions agree with TRBD1. The origin of this receptor is an adult in good health. The sample was peripheral blood, taken on day 0 of AZD1222 vaccination. CDR3 DNA sequence: TGTGCTACGGGGACAGGCGCCCCGCGGACCGGGGAGCTGTTTTTT. This codes for CATGTGAPRTGELFF.